This T cell receptor (beta chain) comes out of a study of blood T cell repertoires in COVID-19. The data were produced by immunoSEQ multiplex PCR, yet TCRdb's version contains in-frame clones alone and is incomplete. The sample consists of around 50,000 clones, around four fifths of them appearing once. The germline V gene encodes CDR1 MNHEY and CDR2 SVGEGT. CDR3 length: 14 amino acids. V lost 2 bases and J lost 3; bases outside the gene matches: 1. Material: peripheral blood. V and J are TRBV6-2 or TRBV6-3 and TRBJ2-3; TRBD2 matches at 8 bases. This clonotype originated in a human donor in a cohort sampled during active COVID-19. DNA for the CDR3: TGTGCCAGCAGTTACGGCGGGGGGACAGATACGCAGTATTTT. It is translated as CASSYGGGTDTQYF.